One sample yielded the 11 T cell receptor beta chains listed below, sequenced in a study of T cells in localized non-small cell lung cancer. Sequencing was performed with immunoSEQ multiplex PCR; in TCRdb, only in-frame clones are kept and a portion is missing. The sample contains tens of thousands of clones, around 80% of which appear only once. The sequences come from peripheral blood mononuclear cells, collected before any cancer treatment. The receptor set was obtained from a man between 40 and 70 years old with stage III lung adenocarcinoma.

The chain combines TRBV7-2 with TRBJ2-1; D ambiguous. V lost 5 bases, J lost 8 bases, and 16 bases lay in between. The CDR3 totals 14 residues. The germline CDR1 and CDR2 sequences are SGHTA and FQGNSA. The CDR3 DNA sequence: TGTGCCAGCAGCCCCAAGCAGCTCGTTGATGAGCAGTTCTTC. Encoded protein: CASSPKQLVDEQFF.

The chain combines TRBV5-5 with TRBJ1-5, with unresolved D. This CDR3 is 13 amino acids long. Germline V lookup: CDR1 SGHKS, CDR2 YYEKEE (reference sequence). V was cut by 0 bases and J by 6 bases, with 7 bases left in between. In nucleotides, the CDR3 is TGTGCCAGCAGCTTGGAATGGGGTCAGCCCCAGCATTTT. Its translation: CASSLEWGQPQHF.

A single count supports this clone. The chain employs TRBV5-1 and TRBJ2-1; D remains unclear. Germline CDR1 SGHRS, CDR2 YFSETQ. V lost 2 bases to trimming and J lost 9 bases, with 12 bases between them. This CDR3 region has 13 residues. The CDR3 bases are TGCGCCAGCAGCTTACCGAGGCTGGGTGAGCAGTTCTTC. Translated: CASSLPRLGEQFF.

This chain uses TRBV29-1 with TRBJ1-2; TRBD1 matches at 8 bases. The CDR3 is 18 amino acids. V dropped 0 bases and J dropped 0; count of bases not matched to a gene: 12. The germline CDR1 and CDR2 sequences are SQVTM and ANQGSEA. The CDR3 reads CSVEDLFLGQGANYGYTF. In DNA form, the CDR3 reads TGCAGCGTTGAAGATCTGTTCTTAGGACAGGGAGCTAACTATGGCTACACCTTC.

The CDR3 loop is CASSLGRTVPYEQYF. CDR3 DNA: TGTGCCAGCAGCTTAGGAAGGACGGTACCCTACGAGCAGTACTTC. The chain joins TRBV7-2 to TRBJ2-7, with D unresolved. Trimming took 1 base from V and 2 from J, leaving 12 bases between them. The CDR3 is 15 amino acids. CDR1 and CDR2 from the germline V gene are SGHTA and FQGNSA.

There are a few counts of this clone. The DNA for the CDR3 is TGTGCCAGCAGCTTATCTCCGACTAGCGGGAGGGGGAGGGAGCAGTTCTTC. Its protein is CASSLSPTSGRGREQFF. This rearrangement joins TRBV7-3 to TRBJ2-1; the match to TRBD2 covers 14 bases. The CDR3 sequence is 17 residues long. The junction had 10 bases not matched to a gene; V was cut back by 2 bases and J by 10 bases. Germline V gene lookup returns CDR1 SGHTA and CDR2 FQGTGA.

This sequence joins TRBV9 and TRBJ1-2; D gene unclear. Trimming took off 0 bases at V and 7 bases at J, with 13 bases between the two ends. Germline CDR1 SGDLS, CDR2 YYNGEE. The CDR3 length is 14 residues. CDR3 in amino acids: CASSVAVISTGYTF. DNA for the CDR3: TGTGCCAGCAGCGTAGCAGTAATCTCCACTGGCTACACCTTC. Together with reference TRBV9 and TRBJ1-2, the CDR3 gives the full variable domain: DSGVTQTPKHLITATGQRVTLRCSPRSGDLSVYWYQQSLDQGLQFLIQYYNGEERAKGNILERFSAQQFPDLHSELNLSSLELGDSALYFCASSVAVISTGYTFGSGTRLTVV.

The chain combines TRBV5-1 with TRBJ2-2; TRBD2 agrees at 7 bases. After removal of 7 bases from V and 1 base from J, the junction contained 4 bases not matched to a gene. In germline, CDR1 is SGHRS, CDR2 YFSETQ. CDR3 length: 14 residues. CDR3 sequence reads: CASGGSGNTGELFF. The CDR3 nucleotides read TGCGCCAGCGGCGGGAGTGGGAACACCGGGGAGCTGTTTTTT.

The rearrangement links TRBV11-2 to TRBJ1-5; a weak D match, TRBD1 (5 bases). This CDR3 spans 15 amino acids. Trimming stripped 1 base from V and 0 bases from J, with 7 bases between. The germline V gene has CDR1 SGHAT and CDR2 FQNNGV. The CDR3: CASSLAGYSNQPQHF. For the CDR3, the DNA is TGTGCCAGCAGCTTAGCAGGGTATAGCAATCAGCCCCAGCATTTT.

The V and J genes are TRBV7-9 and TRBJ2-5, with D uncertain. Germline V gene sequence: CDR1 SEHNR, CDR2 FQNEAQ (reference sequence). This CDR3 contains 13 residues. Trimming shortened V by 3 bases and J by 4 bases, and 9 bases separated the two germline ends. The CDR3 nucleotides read TGTGCCAGCAGCTTGAGCGTTTTAGAGACCCAGTACTTC. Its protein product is CASSLSVLETQYF. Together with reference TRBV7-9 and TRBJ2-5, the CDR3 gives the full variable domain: DTGVSQNPRHKITKRGQNVTFRCDPISEHNRLYWYRQTLGQGPEFLTYFQNEAQLEKSRLLSDRFSAERPKGSFSTLEIQRTEQGDSAMYLCASSLSVLETQYFGPGTRLLVL.

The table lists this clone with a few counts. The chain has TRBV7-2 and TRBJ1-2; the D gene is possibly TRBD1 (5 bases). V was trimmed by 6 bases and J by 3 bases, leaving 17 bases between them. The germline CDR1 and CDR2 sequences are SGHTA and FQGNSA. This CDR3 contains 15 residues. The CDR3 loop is CASSYFGAPYYGYTF. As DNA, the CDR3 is TGTGCCAGCAGTTACTTTGGGGCGCCTTACTATGGCTACACCTTC.